One T cell receptor beta chain is described in this entry. This clone's antigen is unknown. The input lacks base qualities; no much larger clone sits a single base away. Set within a cohort of healthcare workers in London, UK, this nested case-control study involved weekly PCR testing of nasopharyngeal swabs along with blood sampling. Healthcare workers were recruited between 23 and 31 March 2020, during the week of the UK lockdown, and were followed weekly for up to roughly 16 weeks. These data belong to a study of early T cells in non-severe SARS-CoV-2 infection (dated by TCRdb to the early 2020s). Notes on the research overall: TCR sequencing used bulk RNA from unsorted whole blood, so alpha and beta chains could not be paired.

The paper as a whole reports these results and caveats: VDJdb matching was skewed toward anti-spike CD8 responses, so virus-specific expansions were likely underestimated and private and CD4 specificities were missed.

The germline V gene (reference sequence) supplies CDR1 SEHNR and CDR2 FQNEAQ. The CDR3 runs 16 amino acids, cysteine and phenylalanine included. CDR3 DNA only is kept here, 48 bases in frame from base 1. Germline trimming: 5 bases from V, 8 bases from J; junction bases outside gene matches: 12. Library preparation employed 5' RACE. The listed sequencing device is NextSeq 500. The TCR library protocol attached unique molecular identifiers to individual cDNA molecules to correct for sequencing error and PCR bias. TCR alpha and beta chains were both sequenced, and the abundances of alpha and beta sequences in each sample were closely correlated with each other. The study's processing was this. Decombinator V4 was used to annotate TCR sequences for V gene, J gene and CDR3. Expanded TCRs were defined as changing significantly between any two time points under a Poisson model with p below 0.0001. Abundances of TCRs were expressed as counts per million after normalisation to the total number of TCRs sequenced in each sample. MAIT TCRs were defined by TRAV1-2 paired with TRAJ12, TRAJ20 or TRAJ33, and iNKT TCRs by TRAV10 paired with TRAJ18. VDJdb, accessed 1 November 2021, was searched for CMV, EBV and SARS-CoV-2 annotated TCRs, with TCRs annotated for multiple antigens excluded. TCRdb ran its own pipeline on the public reads, namely fastp trimming at Q25 and MiXCR clone calling, and kept in-frame beta chains. Identical CDR3 protein sequences are pooled into one entry, listed with their most common genes and DNA. The V and J calls and clone size come from TCRdb's table, not from the authors' own analysis. The sample yields tens of thousands of distinct CDR3 sequences; roughly 13% were counted once. The ten biggest clones cover 8% to 10% of the sample.

The source is an adult who was a healthcare worker with PCR-confirmed SARS-CoV-2 infection or an uninfected control (not recorded which). Recombination connected TRBV7-9 to TRBJ2-1; a stretch of 10 junction bases matches TRBD2. Sequenced material: whole blood. The CDR3 has the sequence CASSLLLAGWRDEQFF. At the DNA level, the sequence is TGTGCCAGCAGCCTATTACTAGCGGGATGGCGGGATGAGCAGTTCTTC.